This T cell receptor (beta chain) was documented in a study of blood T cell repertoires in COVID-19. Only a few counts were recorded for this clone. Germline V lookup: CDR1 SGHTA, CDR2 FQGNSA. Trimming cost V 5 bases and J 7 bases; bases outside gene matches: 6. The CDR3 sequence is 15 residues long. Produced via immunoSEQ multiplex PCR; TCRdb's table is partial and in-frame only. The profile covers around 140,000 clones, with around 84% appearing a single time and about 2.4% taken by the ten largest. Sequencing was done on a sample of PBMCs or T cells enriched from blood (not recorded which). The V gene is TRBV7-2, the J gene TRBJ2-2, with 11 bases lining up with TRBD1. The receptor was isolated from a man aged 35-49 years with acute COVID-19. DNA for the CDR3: TGTGCCAGCAGCGCCCGGACAGGGGGCGGCGGGGAGCTGTTTTTT. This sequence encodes CASSARTGGGGELFF.